These T cell receptor beta chains were read from a single sample in a study of CD4 T cells in relation to SARS-CoV-2 and coronaviruses. Sequencing was performed with immunoSEQ multiplex PCR; in TCRdb, only in-frame clones are kept and a portion is missing. The data hold 20,000 to 25,000 clones, with around 72% observed a single time. These receptors' targets are unknown. Sequenced sample: CD4+ T cells from PBMCs, cultured in vitro. These TCRs come from a human donor in good health. The CDR3 runs from the conserved cysteine through the conserved F or W. Fields, in order: V gene, D gene, clone size, J gene, CDR3 DNA, CDR3 protein. The D gene is left open where the match is weak. Clone size is shown for a subset of rows, as once, few, many or a class of expanded clone.

TRBV5-6	TRBD1	NA	TRBJ1-2	TGTGCCAGCAGCCTGGTGGGACAGAACTATGGCTACACCTTC	CASSLVGQNYGYTF
TRBV5-1	NA	NA	TRBJ2-5	TGCGCCAGCAGCACATCAACAGGGTCAGGCGAGACCCAGTACTTC	CASSTSTGSGETQYF
TRBV6-5	NA	NA	TRBJ2-7	TGTGCCAGCAGAAGCGCAGGGAGCTCCTTCTACGAGCAGTACTTC	CASRSAGSSFYEQYF
TRBV24-1	TRBD2	few	TRBJ2-1	TGTGCCACCAGTGATTGGGGCGGGAGCTACAATGAGCAGTTCTTC	CATSDWGGSYNEQFF
TRBV23-1	NA	NA	TRBJ2-7	TGCGCCAGCAGGGAGGGGGGAATTTCCCACGAGCAGTACTTC	CASREGGISHEQYF
TRBV6-1	NA	NA	TRBJ2-3	TGTGCCAGCAGTGAAGGTGTTACGACAGACTTCACAGATACGCAGTATTTT	CASSEGVTTDFTDTQYF
TRBV7-3	NA	NA	TRBJ1-2	TGTGCCAGCAGCACGGACGGCGCTAACTATGGCTACACCTTC	CASSTDGANYGYTF
TRBV7-2	NA	NA	TRBJ2-3	TGTGCCAGCAGCTTCAGGGGTCAAGAAACGCAGTATTTT	CASSFRGQETQYF
TRBV7-3	NA	NA	TRBJ2-7	TGTGCCAGCAGCTTAAGGCCCGGGAACAACTACGAGCAGTACTTC	CASSLRPGNNYEQYF
TRBV7-3	NA	NA	TRBJ2-5	TGTGCCAGCAGCTTATTTGACACTCAGACCCAGTACTTC	CASSLFDTQTQYF
TRBV2	NA	NA	TRBJ2-3	TGTGCCAGCAGTGCTGGGGGGCGAAGAGATACGCAGTATTTT	CASSAGGRRDTQYF
TRBV3-1/TRBV3-2	NA	NA	TRBJ2-1	TGTGCCAGCAGCCAAGCCTCGGGGGAGTGGGGCAATGAGCAGTTCTTC	CASSQASGEWGNEQFF
TRBV18	TRBD2	few	TRBJ2-5	TGTGCCAGCTCACCGGCCCTAGCGGGCGCCCCGGGCGAGACCCAGTACTTC	CASSPALAGAPGETQYF
TRBV9	NA	NA	TRBJ2-7	TGTGCCAGCAGCGTAGGTCAGGGCGGGTTTACTGAGCAGTACTTC	CASSVGQGGFTEQYF
TRBV10-3	TRBD1	NA	TRBJ2-7	TGTGCCATCAGGGACAGGGGGAACTCCTACGAGCAGTACTTC	CAIRDRGNSYEQYF
TRBV7-9	NA	few	TRBJ1-6	TGTGCCAGCAGCTTAATTTCAGGGCGCTCCTATAATTCACCCCTCCACTTT	CASSLISGRSYNSPLHF
TRBV6-4	NA	NA	TRBJ1-6	TGTGCCAGCAGGAGACAACAGGGTGAAGCTTCACCCCTCCACTTT	CASRRQQGEASPLHF
TRBV3-1/TRBV3-2	TRBD1	few	TRBJ1-1	TGTGCCAGCAGCCGCCGGACAGGGGGCCATATGAACACTGAAGCTTTCTTT	CASSRRTGGHMNTEAFF
TRBV6-4	TRBD2	NA	TRBJ2-2	TGTGCCAGCAGTCGGACTAGCGATGTCGGGGAGCTGTTTTTT	CASSRTSDVGELFF
TRBV19	NA	NA	TRBJ2-2	TGTGCCAGTAGAGGTTTGACCGCGAACACCGGGGAGCTGTTTTTT	CASRGLTANTGELFF
TRBV10-3	TRBD1	few	TRBJ2-7	TGTGCCATCAGTGATGGGACAGGGTCCTACGAGCAGTACTTC	CAISDGTGSYEQYF
TRBV5-1	TRBD2	NA	TRBJ2-3	TGCGCCAGCAGCTTGAACGGGAGGTCTAGCACAGATACGCAGTATTTT	CASSLNGRSSTDTQYF
TRBV5-1	NA	NA	TRBJ1-1	TGCGCCAGCAGCTTCCGGGTGAACACTGAAGCTTTCTTT	CASSFRVNTEAFF
TRBV10-2	NA	NA	TRBJ1-2	TGCGCCAGCAGTGAGTCCGGGACACTGAATGGCTACACCTTC	CASSESGTLNGYTF
TRBV10-3	NA	NA	TRBJ2-3	TGTGCCATCAGCAAAAATCAGGGTATAGGGTCCGCAGATACGCAGTATTTT	CAISKNQGIGSADTQYF
TRBV5-1	NA	NA	TRBJ1-3	TGCGCCAGCAGCTTGGGGTCAGAAGGAAACACCATATATTTT	CASSLGSEGNTIYF
TRBV6-4	NA	once	TRBJ2-2	TGTGCCAGCCGAACATATGGAGAGCTGTTTTTT	CASRTYGELFF
TRBV19	NA	NA	TRBJ2-4	TGTGCCAGTAGTATTACAGGGAGATCCGAAAACATTCAGTACTTC	CASSITGRSENIQYF
TRBV4-1	NA	NA	TRBJ2-6	TGCGCCAGCAGCCAACAAACTGGTGCCACTGGGGCCAACGTCCTGACTTTC	CASSQQTGATGANVLTF
TRBV5-1	NA	once	TRBJ2-7	TGCGCCAGCAGCTTGTCGACTCTCGCCTACGAGCAGTACTTC	CASSLSTLAYEQYF
TRBV5-1	NA	NA	TRBJ2-3	TGCGCCAGCAGCTCCGCAACAGATACGCAGTATTTT	CASSSATDTQYF
TRBV11-1	NA	NA	TRBJ2-5	TGTGCCAGCAGCTCTGGGCCTAAAGAGACCCAGTACTTC	CASSSGPKETQYF
TRBV27	NA	few	TRBJ1-6	TGTGCCAGCGGGACATCTAATTCACCCCTCCACTTT	CASGTSNSPLHF
TRBV11-3	TRBD2	once	TRBJ2-2	TGTGCCAGCAGCGTAGGGACTAGGGGGGCCGGGGAGCTGTTTTTT	CASSVGTRGAGELFF
TRBV7-6	TRBD2	NA	TRBJ2-1	TGTGCCAGCAGCGCCATAGCGGGAGGGTTTTACAATGAGCAGTTCTTC	CASSAIAGGFYNEQFF
TRBV5-5	NA	NA	TRBJ2-1	TGTGCCAGCAGCCCGGTCCAGATTGAGCAGTTCTTC	CASSPVQIEQFF
TRBV24-1	TRBD2	few	TRBJ2-7	TGTGCCACCAGTGATGAGCGGGAGGGCCTTGACGAGCAGTACTTC	CATSDEREGLDEQYF
TRBV9	NA	NA	TRBJ1-3	TGTGCCAGCTCCGCACAGCCTGGAAACACCATATATTTT	CASSAQPGNTIYF
TRBV3-1/TRBV3-2	NA	medium-sized	TRBJ2-2	TGTGCCAGCAGCCAAACCCGGAACACCGGGGAGCTGTTTTTT	CASSQTRNTGELFF
TRBV24-1	NA	NA	TRBJ1-2	TGTGCCACCAGTCCGGACCCAAAAATCTATGGCTACACCTTC	CATSPDPKIYGYTF
TRBV6-1	NA	NA	TRBJ1-2	TGTGCCAGCAGTGAAGCGCGGGGGGGGTTAAACTATGGCTACACCTTC	CASSEARGGLNYGYTF
TRBV5-1	NA	NA	TRBJ2-2	TGCGCCAGCAGCGGGACACCCGTGAACACCGGGGAGCTGTTTTTT	CASSGTPVNTGELFF
TRBV30	NA	NA	TRBJ1-2	TGTGCCTGGAGTGTACGCTATGGCTACACCTTC	CAWSVRYGYTF
TRBV7-9	TRBD2	NA	TRBJ2-1	TGTGCCAGCAGCGTCCGAACGGGAGGGTACAATGAGCAGTTCTTC	CASSVRTGGYNEQFF
TRBV3-1/TRBV3-2	NA	NA	TRBJ2-1	TGTGCCAGCAGCCTTTTCCGCCGTGCCAATGAGCAGTTCTTC	CASSLFRRANEQFF
TRBV18	NA	few	TRBJ2-5	TGTGCCAGCTCACGCGAACTCCAAGAGACCCAGTACTTC	CASSRELQETQYF
TRBV10-3	TRBD2	once	TRBJ2-1	TGTGCCATCAGTGAAGCGACTAGCAACAATGAGCAGTTCTTC	CAISEATSNNEQFF
TRBV24-1	NA	NA	TRBJ1-5	TGTGCCACCAGTGGGTGGGGCAATCAGCCCCAGCATTTT	CATSGWGNQPQHF
TRBV24-1	NA	NA	TRBJ2-2	TGTGCCACCAGTGATATCGCGGAGGTCCGGGAGCTGTTTTTT	CATSDIAEVRELFF
TRBV7-9	NA	NA	TRBJ1-5	TGTGCCAGCAGCTTAGGTGGGGGCCGGGGTGGCAATCAGCCCCAGCATTTT	CASSLGGGRGGNQPQHF
TRBV7-9	TRBD2	few	TRBJ2-5	TGTGCCAGCAGCTTAGCAGCGGGAGGGGGAGAGACCCAGTACTTC	CASSLAAGGGETQYF
TRBV29-1	TRBD1	few	TRBJ2-6	TGCAGCGTTCTCGACAGGGTCCCCTCTGGGGCCAACGTCCTGACTTTC	CSVLDRVPSGANVLTF